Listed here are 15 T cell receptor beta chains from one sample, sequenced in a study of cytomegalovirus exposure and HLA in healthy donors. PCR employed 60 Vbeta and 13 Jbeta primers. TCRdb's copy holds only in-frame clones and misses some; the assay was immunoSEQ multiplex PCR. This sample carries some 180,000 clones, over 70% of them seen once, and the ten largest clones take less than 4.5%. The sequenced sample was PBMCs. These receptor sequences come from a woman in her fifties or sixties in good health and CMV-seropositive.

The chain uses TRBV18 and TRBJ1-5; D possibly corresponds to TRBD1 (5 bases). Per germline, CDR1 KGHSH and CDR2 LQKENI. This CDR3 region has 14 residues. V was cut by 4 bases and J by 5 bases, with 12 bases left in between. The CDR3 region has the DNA TGTGCCAGCTCACGGGGGGAGGAGTATCAGCCCCAGCATTTT. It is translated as CASSRGEEYQPQHF.

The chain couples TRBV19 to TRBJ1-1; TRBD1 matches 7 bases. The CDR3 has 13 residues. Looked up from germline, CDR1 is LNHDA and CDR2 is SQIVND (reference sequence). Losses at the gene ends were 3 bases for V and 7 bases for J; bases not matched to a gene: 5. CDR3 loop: CASSMGTAFEAFF. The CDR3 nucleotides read TGTGCCAGTAGTATGGGGACAGCATTTGAAGCTTTCTTT.

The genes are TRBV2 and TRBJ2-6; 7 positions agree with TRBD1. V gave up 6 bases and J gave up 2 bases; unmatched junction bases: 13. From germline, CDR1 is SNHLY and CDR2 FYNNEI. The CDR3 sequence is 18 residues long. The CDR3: CASRLGGALRAGANVLTF. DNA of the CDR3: TGTGCCAGCAGGTTAGGGGGCGCCCTTCGTGCTGGGGCCAACGTCCTGACTTTC.

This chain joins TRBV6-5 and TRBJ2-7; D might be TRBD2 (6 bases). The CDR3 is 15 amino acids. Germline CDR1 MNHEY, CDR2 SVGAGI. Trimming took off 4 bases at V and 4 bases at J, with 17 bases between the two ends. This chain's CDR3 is CASSWEVGGRYEQYF. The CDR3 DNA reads TGTGCCAGCAGTTGGGAAGTCGGAGGGCGGTACGAGCAGTACTTC.

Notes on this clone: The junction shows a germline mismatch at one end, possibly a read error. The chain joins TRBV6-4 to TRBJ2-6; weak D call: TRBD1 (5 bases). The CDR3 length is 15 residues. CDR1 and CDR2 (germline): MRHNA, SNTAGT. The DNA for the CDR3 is TGTGCCAGCAGTGACTCAGGAGCTGGGGCCAACGGCCTGACTTTC. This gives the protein CASSDSGAGANGLTF.

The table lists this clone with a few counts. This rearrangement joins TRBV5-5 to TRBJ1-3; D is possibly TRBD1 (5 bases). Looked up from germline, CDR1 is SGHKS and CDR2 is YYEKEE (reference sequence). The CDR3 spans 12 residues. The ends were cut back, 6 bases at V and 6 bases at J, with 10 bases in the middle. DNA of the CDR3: TGTGCCAGCACCCCTGGGGCAAACACCATATATTTT. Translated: CASTPGANTIYF.

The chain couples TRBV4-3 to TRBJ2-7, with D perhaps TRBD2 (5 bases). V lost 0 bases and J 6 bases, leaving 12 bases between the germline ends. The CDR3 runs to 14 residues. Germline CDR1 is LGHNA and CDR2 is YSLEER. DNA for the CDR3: TGCGCCAGCAGCCAAGAGTCAGGAGGTAGCGAGCAGTACTTC. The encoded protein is CASSQESGGSEQYF.

CDR3 amino acids: CASSQDFGQEHQPQHF. The CDR3 DNA reads as TGCGCCAGCAGCCAAGATTTTGGTCAGGAACATCAGCCCCAGCATTTT. The chain couples TRBV4-1 to TRBJ1-5, with D unclear. CDR1 is MGHRA and CDR2 is YSYEKL in the germline V gene. This CDR3 has 16 residues. Trimming pared 0 bases from V and 5 bases from J, leaving 14 bases between.

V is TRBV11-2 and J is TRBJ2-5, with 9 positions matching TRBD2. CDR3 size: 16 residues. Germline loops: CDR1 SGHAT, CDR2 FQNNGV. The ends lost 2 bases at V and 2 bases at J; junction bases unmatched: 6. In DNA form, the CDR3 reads TGTGCCAGCAGCTTACGTTCAGCGGGAGGTCAAGAGACCCAGTACTTC. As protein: CASSLRSAGGQETQYF. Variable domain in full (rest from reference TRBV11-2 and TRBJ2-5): EAGVAQSPRYKIIEKRQSVAFWCNPISGHATLYWYQQILGQGPKLLIQFQNNGVVDDSQLPKDRFSAERLKGVDSTLKIQPAKLEDSAVYLCASSLRSAGGQETQYFGPGTRLLVL.

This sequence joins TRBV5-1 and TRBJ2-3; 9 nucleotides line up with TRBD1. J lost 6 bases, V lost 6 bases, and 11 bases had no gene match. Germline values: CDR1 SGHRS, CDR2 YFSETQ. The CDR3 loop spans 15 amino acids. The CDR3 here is CASTTGGLGWDTQYF. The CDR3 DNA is TGCGCCAGCACCACAGGGGGCTTAGGCTGGGATACGCAGTATTTT.

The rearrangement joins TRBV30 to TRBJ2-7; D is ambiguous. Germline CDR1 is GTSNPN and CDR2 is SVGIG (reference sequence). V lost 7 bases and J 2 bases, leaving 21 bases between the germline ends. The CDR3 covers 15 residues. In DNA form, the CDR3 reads TGTGCCTCTTCGACTGGCCCCGCCGGCACCTACGAGCAGTACTTC. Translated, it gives CASSTGPAGTYEQYF.

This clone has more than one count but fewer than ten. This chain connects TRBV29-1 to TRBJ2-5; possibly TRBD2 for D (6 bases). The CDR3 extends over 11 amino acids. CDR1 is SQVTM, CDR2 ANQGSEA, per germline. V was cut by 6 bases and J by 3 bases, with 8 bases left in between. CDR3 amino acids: CSVRGEETQYF. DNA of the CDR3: TGCAGCGTGCGGGGAGAAGAGACCCAGTACTTC. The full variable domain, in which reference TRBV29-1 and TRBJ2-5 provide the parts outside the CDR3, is SAVISQKPSRDICQRGTSLTIQCQVDSQVTMMFWYRQQPGQSLTLIATANQGSEATYESGFVIDKFPISRPNLTFSTLTVSNMSPEDSSIYLCSVRGEETQYFGPGTRLLVL.

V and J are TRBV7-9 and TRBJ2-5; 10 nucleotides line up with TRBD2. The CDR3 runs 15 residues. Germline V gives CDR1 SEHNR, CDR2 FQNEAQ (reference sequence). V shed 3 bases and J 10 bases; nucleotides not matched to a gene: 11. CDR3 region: CASSFGLADKRDQYF. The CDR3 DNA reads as TGTGCCAGCAGCTTCGGACTAGCGGATAAGAGAGACCAGTACTTC.

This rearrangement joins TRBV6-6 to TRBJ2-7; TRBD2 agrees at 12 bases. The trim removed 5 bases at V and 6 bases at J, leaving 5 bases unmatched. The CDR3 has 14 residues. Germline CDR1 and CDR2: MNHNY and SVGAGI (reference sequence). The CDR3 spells CASSLLAGGAEQYF. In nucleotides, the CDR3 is TGTGCCAGCAGTCTCCTAGCGGGAGGGGCCGAGCAGTACTTC.

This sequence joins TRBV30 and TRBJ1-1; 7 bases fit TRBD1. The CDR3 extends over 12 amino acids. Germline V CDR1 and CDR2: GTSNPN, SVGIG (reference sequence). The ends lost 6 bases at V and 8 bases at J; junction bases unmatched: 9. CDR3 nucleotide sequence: TGTGCCTGTCAGTGGAGGGGGCGGGAAGCTTTCTTT. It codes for CACQWRGREAFF.